This T cell receptor (beta chain) stems from a study of shared clonotypes between healthy human individuals. The CDR3 covers 16 residues. The V end was cut by 3 bases, the J end by 0 bases, with 9 bases between. Looked up from germline, CDR1 is SNHLY and CDR2 is FYNNEI. The protocol was immunoSEQ multiplex PCR, while the TCRdb copy is restricted to in-frame clones and leaves out a portion. This table holds approximately 500,000 clones, about 85% found once. The source material was PBMCs. The V call is TRBV2, the J call TRBJ1-6; D remains unclear. The origin of this receptor is a woman in her thirties or forties in good health. Some clones in this sample may be carry-over from other donors' samples. The CDR3 loop reads CASSESRSSYNSPLHF. CDR3 coding DNA: TGTGCCAGCAGTGAGTCCCGGAGCTCCTATAATTCACCCCTCCACTTT.